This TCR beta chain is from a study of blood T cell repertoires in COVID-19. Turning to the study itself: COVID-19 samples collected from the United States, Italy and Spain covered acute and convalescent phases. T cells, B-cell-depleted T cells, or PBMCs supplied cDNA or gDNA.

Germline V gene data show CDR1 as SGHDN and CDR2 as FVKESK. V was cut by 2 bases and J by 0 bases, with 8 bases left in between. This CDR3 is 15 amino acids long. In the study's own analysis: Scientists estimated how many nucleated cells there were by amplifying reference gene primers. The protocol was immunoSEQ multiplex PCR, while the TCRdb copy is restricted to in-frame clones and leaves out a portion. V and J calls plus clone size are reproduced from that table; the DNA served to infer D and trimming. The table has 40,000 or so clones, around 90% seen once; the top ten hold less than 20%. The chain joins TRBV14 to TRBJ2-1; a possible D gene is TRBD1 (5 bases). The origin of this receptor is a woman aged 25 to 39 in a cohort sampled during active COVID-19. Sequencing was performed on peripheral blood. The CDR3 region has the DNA TGTGCCAGCAGCCAACTGGGGCACTCCTACAATGAGCAGTTCTTC. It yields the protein CASSQLGHSYNEQFF.